This T cell receptor beta chain was identified during a study of shared clonotypes between healthy human individuals. The method was immunoSEQ multiplex PCR; TCRdb's version includes in-frame clones alone and lacks a portion of them. The data hold about 610,000 clones, with 97% observed a single time. The sequence was obtained from a woman under 40 in good health. The sample consisted of naive CD4+ T cells sorted from blood. Indicated subset: CD45RA+ positively selected.

CDR3 region: CASSYVGPYEQYF. The CDR3 coding sequence is TGTGCCAGCAGCTACGTCGGACCCTACGAGCAGTACTTC. This chain joins TRBV7-9 and TRBJ2-7; D gene uncertain. V was cut by 4 bases and J by 2 bases, with 9 bases left in between. Germline lookup yields CDR1 SEHNR and CDR2 FQNEAQ (reference sequence). The CDR3 has 13 amino acids.